One sample yielded the 32 T cell receptor beta chains listed below, sequenced in a study of cytomegalovirus exposure and HLA in healthy donors. Assay: immunoSEQ multiplex PCR; the TCRdb copy retains only in-frame clones and omits some. The table records over 85,000 clones, 88% of them present only once. The material sequenced was PBMCs. These receptors originate from a young woman in good health and CMV-seropositive.

The rearrangement links TRBV6-5 to TRBJ1-6; 9 bases fit TRBD1. After removal of 6 bases from V and 11 bases from J, the junction contained 8 bases not matched to a gene. Germline V CDR1 and CDR2: MNHEY, SVGAGI. CDR3 size: 14 residues. The CDR3 DNA reads as TGTGCCAGCAGAAGTGGACAGGGGTTTACACCCCTCCACTTT. Its translation: CASRSGQGFTPLHF.

The chain has TRBV5-1 and TRBJ2-2; 7 bases are a match to TRBD1. The CDR3 spans 14 residues. CDR1 is SGHRS and CDR2 is YFSETQ in the germline V gene. The junction had 5 bases not matched to a gene; V was cut back by 3 bases and J by 6 bases. The CDR3 DNA sequence: TGCGCCAGCAGCTCCTACAGGGGATCCGGGGAGCTGTTTTTT. This gives the protein CASSSYRGSGELFF.

CDR3 coding DNA: TGTGCCAGCAGCCAAGTTTGGGGCCAAGGGGGTAATAGGGGCTACGAGCAGTACTTC. Protein product: CASSQVWGQGGNRGYEQYF. The chain links TRBV4-2 to TRBJ2-7; possibly TRBD1 for D (6 bases). Looked up from germline, CDR1 is LGHNA and CDR2 is YNFKEQ. With 1 base removed from V and 3 bases from J, the gap between germline ends came to 25 bases. CDR3 size: 19 residues.

The chain uses TRBV6-5 and TRBJ2-1; 7 bases match TRBD2. V lost 6 bases and J lost 1; bases outside the gene matches: 6. There are 15 residues in the CDR3. From germline, CDR1 is MNHEY and CDR2 SVGAGI. CDR3 sequence reads: CASRSAGLSYNEQFF. The CDR3 DNA reads as TGTGCCAGCAGATCAGCGGGGCTTTCCTACAATGAGCAGTTCTTC.

The rearrangement joins TRBV7-2 to TRBJ2-1; 7 bases agree with TRBD2. CDR1 and CDR2 from the germline V gene are SGHTA and FQGNSA. The length of the CDR3 is 15 residues. V dropped 1 base and J dropped 5; count of bases not matched to a gene: 5. DNA for the CDR3: TGTGCCAGCAGCTTAGTGTCTAGCGGTAACAATGAGCAGTTCTTC. Amino acid sequence: CASSLVSSGNNEQFF.

The chain uses TRBV2 and TRBJ2-5; 7 nucleotides match TRBD2. The length of the CDR3 is 13 residues. Per the germline V gene, CDR1 is SNHLY and CDR2 is FYNNEI. After removal of 6 bases from V and 2 bases from J, the junction contained 3 bases not matched to a gene. As DNA, the CDR3 is TGTGCCAGCAGCCGGGGGGAACAAGAGACCCAGTACTTC. It is translated as CASSRGEQETQYF.

This clone showed up just once. The chain links TRBV28 to TRBJ2-6; 10 bases line up with TRBD1. The CDR3 contains 17 residues. J lost 0 bases, V lost 8 bases, and 7 bases had no gene match. Germline loops: CDR1 MDHEN, CDR2 SYDVKM. This CDR3 reads CASGPGTGDSGANVLTF. For the CDR3, the DNA is TGTGCCAGCGGGCCCGGGACAGGGGACTCTGGGGCCAACGTCCTGACTTTC.

This sequence joins TRBV9 and TRBJ2-2, with D possibly matching TRBD1 (7 bases). The CDR3 covers 17 residues. Germline V gene sequence: CDR1 SGDLS, CDR2 YYNGEE. Deletions cut 2 bases from V and 6 bases from J, with 20 bases between. The CDR3 DNA reads as TGTGCCAGCAGCGTCGCGAAGGGACAGCGACTAGCCGGGGAGCTGTTTTTT. It specifies CASSVAKGQRLAGELFF.

The CDR3 DNA sequence: TGTGCCAGCAGCGGCGGGACAGGGTATGGCTACACCTTC. Translated: CASSGGTGYGYTF. The chain has TRBV7-9 and TRBJ1-2; 9 nucleotides agree with TRBD1. This CDR3 comprises 13 residues. CDR1 and CDR2 from the germline V gene are SEHNR and FQNEAQ (reference sequence). With 5 bases clipped from V and 5 bases from J, the junction kept 3 bases outside the gene matches. Full variable domain (outside the CDR3, taken from reference TRBV7-9 and TRBJ1-2): DTGVSQNPRHKITKRGQNVTFRCDPISEHNRLYWYRQTLGQGPEFLTYFQNEAQLEKSRLLSDRFSAERPKGSFSTLEIQRTEQGDSAMYLCASSGGTGYGYTFGSGTRLTVV.

The J gene is TRBJ2-6, the V gene TRBV9; D is undetermined. The CDR3 has 14 residues. From germline, CDR1 is SGDLS and CDR2 YYNGEE. Trimming took 4 bases from V and 1 from J, leaving 6 bases between them. The CDR3 DNA follows: TGTGCCAGCAGCCCCCGGTCTGGGGCCAACGTCCTGACTTTC. It is translated as CASSPRSGANVLTF.

This clone was seen just once. The gene calls are TRBV5-4 and TRBJ2-1, with a possible D match to TRBD2 (5 bases). Germline V CDR1 and CDR2: SGHNT, YYREEE (reference sequence). CDR3 size: 11 residues. The V end was cut by 4 bases, the J end by 7 bases, with 6 bases between. CDR3 sequence reads: CASSGSNEQFF. The CDR3 nucleotides are TGTGCCAGCAGCGGGAGTAATGAGCAGTTCTTC.

The V call is TRBV5-1, the J call TRBJ2-7; 8 positions agree with TRBD1. The CDR3 covers 14 residues. After removal of 4 bases from V and 0 bases from J, the junction contained 3 bases not matched to a gene. Looked up from germline, CDR1 is SGHRS and CDR2 is YFSETQ. CDR3 sequence reads: CASSKDRASYEQYF. DNA of the CDR3: TGCGCCAGCAGCAAGGACAGGGCCTCCTACGAGCAGTACTTC.

The V and J genes are TRBV5-4 and TRBJ2-1, with D possibly being TRBD2 (5 bases). V was shortened by 0 bases and J by 0 bases, with 7 bases between the two germline ends. Germline V gene data show CDR1 as SGHNT and CDR2 as YYREEE (reference sequence). There are 15 residues in the CDR3. CDR3 amino acids: CASSLAGSSYNEQFF. The DNA of the CDR3 is TGTGCCAGCAGCTTGGCGGGGAGCTCCTACAATGAGCAGTTCTTC.

The chain carries TRBV11-1 and TRBJ2-3; 7 bases map to TRBD2. Losses at the gene ends were 3 bases for V and 4 bases for J; bases not matched to a gene: 4. Germline loops: CDR1 SGHAT, CDR2 FQDESV (reference sequence). CDR3 length: 14 amino acids. This CDR3 reads CASSLVREADTQYF. The CDR3, as DNA: TGTGCCAGCAGCTTGGTCCGGGAGGCAGATACGCAGTATTTT.

There are a few counts of this clone. This rearrangement joins TRBV16 to TRBJ2-7; a weak D match, TRBD2 (6 bases). This CDR3 has 14 residues. The V end lost 0 bases, the J end lost 6 bases, and 12 bases lay between the germline ends. Per germline, CDR1 KGHSY and CDR2 FQNENV. The CDR3 nucleotides read TGTGCCAGCAGCCAATCCAGGAGAGCGGGCGAGCAGTACTTC. It specifies CASSQSRRAGEQYF.

This rearrangement joins TRBV7-9 to TRBJ2-7; 8 bases are shared with TRBD2. This CDR3 spans 15 amino acids. CDR1 is SEHNR, CDR2 FQNEAQ, per germline (reference sequence). With V trimmed by 4 bases and J by 3 bases, 8 bases remained unmatched. The chain's CDR3 is CASSYPRGGLYEQYF. The CDR3 bases are TGTGCCAGCAGCTACCCTCGGGGGGGCCTCTACGAGCAGTACTTC.

V and J are TRBV18 and TRBJ1-1; 7 bases map to TRBD1. The germline gives CDR1 KGHSH, CDR2 LQKENI. V gave up 7 bases and J gave up 1 base; unmatched junction bases: 3. The CDR3 totals 13 residues. The CDR3 coding sequence is TGTGCCAGCTTGGGACAGACGAACACTGAAGCTTTCTTT. It codes for CASLGQTNTEAFF.

The chain recombines TRBV14 with TRBJ1-1, with D perhaps matching TRBD1 (5 bases). The CDR3 consists of 13 residues. V shed 4 bases and J shed 5 bases, with 11 bases lying between them. Germline V gene data show CDR1 as SGHDN and CDR2 as FVKESK. CDR3 DNA sequence: TGTGCCAGCAGCCCTTATGACAGTACTGAAGCTTTCTTT. Translation: CASSPYDSTEAFF.

The chain employs TRBV4-2 and TRBJ2-5; 12 bases are a match to TRBD2. Germline CDR1 is LGHNA and CDR2 is YNFKEQ. The CDR3 spans 18 residues. After removal of 2 bases from V and 0 bases from J, the junction contained 7 bases not matched to a gene. The CDR3 DNA is TGTGCCAGCAGCCAAACCGGGACTAGCGGGTTATACCAAGAGACCCAGTACTTC. Encoded protein: CASSQTGTSGLYQETQYF.

The chain couples TRBV10-3 to TRBJ1-5; 11 bases align to TRBD1. Losses at the gene ends were 5 bases for V and 5 bases for J; bases not matched to a gene: 5. Germline assignment: CDR1 ENHRY and CDR2 SYGVKD. The CDR3 loop spans 15 amino acids. Here the CDR3 reads CAISTGQGAYQPQHF. The DNA for the CDR3 is TGTGCCATCAGTACCGGACAGGGGGCTTATCAGCCCCAGCATTTT.

In its sample, this clone was seen a few times. This rearrangement joins TRBV5-1 to TRBJ1-1; D possibly corresponds to TRBD1 (5 bases). V lost 4 bases, J lost 7 bases, and 17 bases lay in between. Germline V lookup: CDR1 SGHRS, CDR2 YFSETQ. The CDR3 spans 14 residues. The CDR3 nucleotides are TGCGCCAGCAGCGACACAGGTGGCCCCGGTGAAGCTTTCTTT. Translation: CASSDTGGPGEAFF.

This chain connects TRBV5-4 to TRBJ2-1; 8 bases agree with TRBD1. CDR1 and CDR2 from the germline V gene are SGHNT and YYREEE (reference sequence). The length of the CDR3 is 16 residues. The V segment lost 0 bases and the J segment 9 bases; nucleotides outside the gene matches: 11. This chain's CDR3 is CASSLGSTGAGLEQFF. CDR3 in DNA: TGTGCCAGCAGCTTGGGTTCGACAGGGGCGGGTCTTGAGCAGTTCTTC.

This chain links TRBV5-6 with TRBJ2-5; D remains unclear. Germline CDR1 is SGHDT and CDR2 is YYEEEE. This CDR3 contains 13 residues. V was cut by 1 base and J by 4 bases, with 8 bases left in between. As DNA, the CDR3 is TGTGCCAGCAGCTTGCTCTCGAGAGAGACCCAGTACTTC. Translated: CASSLLSRETQYF.

CDR3 loop: CASSEGGEDQPQHF. The CDR3 DNA is TGTGCCAGCAGTGAAGGGGGAGAGGACCAGCCCCAGCATTTT. The J gene is TRBJ1-5, the V gene TRBV2; D gene unclear. Trimming cost V 1 base and J 7 bases, with 11 bases left between them. Germline V gene data show CDR1 as SNHLY and CDR2 as FYNNEI. This CDR3 has 14 residues.

This clone showed up just a few times. V usage is TRBV6-5 and J usage is TRBJ2-1, with D perhaps TRBD2 (6 bases). The CDR3 totals 14 residues. Trimming cost V 6 bases and J 3 bases, with 12 bases left between them. Per germline, CDR1 MNHEY and CDR2 SVGAGI. For the CDR3, the DNA is TGTGCCAGCAGCCCCGCTAGCGACTACAATGAGCAGTTCTTC. Protein product: CASSPASDYNEQFF.

The rearrangement uses TRBV28 and TRBJ2-1; 12 bases align to TRBD2. There are 14 residues in the CDR3. CDR1 is MDHEN, CDR2 SYDVKM, per germline. J gave up 7 bases and V 8 bases, and 6 bases lay outside the gene matches. The CDR3 region is CASRRTSGRNEQFF. CDR3 coding DNA: TGTGCCAGCCGCCGTACTAGCGGGAGGAATGAGCAGTTCTTC.

The chain couples TRBV2 to TRBJ2-3, with D tentatively TRBD2 (5 bases). The germline V gene encodes CDR1 SNHLY and CDR2 FYNNEI. This CDR3 contains 15 residues. V lost 5 bases and J 2 bases, leaving 14 bases between the germline ends. The CDR3 loop is CASSSRTEYTDTQYF. The CDR3 bases are TGTGCCAGCAGTTCCCGGACTGAATACACAGATACGCAGTATTTT.

This clone was observed a handful of times. The rearrangement joins TRBV7-9 to TRBJ1-5, with D possibly matching TRBD1 (6 bases). With 4 bases removed from V and 3 bases from J, the gap between germline ends came to 13 bases. Germline V CDR1 and CDR2: SEHNR, FQNEAQ (reference sequence). There are 15 residues in the CDR3. This CDR3 reads CASSSSTGSNQPQHF. CDR3 bases: TGTGCCAGCAGCTCCTCGACAGGATCCAATCAGCCCCAGCATTTT.

This sequence joins TRBV6-1 and TRBJ2-7; D is perhaps TRBD1 (5 bases). Trimming took off 2 bases at V and 2 bases at J, with 7 bases between the two ends. Germline V gene lookup returns CDR1 MNHNS and CDR2 SASEGT. The CDR3 extends over 13 amino acids. The CDR3 loop is CASSEQGPYEQYF. Written as DNA, the CDR3 is TGTGCCAGCAGTGAACAGGGCCCCTACGAGCAGTACTTC.

The rearrangement links TRBV4-3 to TRBJ2-7, with 10 nucleotides matching TRBD2. There are 14 residues in the CDR3. In germline, CDR1 is LGHNA, CDR2 YSLEER. Trimming cost V 4 bases and J 5 bases; bases outside gene matches: 5. CDR3 nucleotide sequence: TGCGCCAGCAGCCTAGCGGGAGGCTACCACGAGCAGTACTTC. Protein sequence: CASSLAGGYHEQYF.

The rearrangement uses TRBV28 and TRBJ2-7, with TRBD2 identical over 8 bases. J lost 2 bases, V lost 4 bases, and 25 bases had no gene match. Germline loops: CDR1 MDHEN, CDR2 SYDVKM. There are 21 residues in the CDR3. The CDR3: CASSSLGVGSGRDKTTYEQYF. The CDR3 DNA follows: TGTGCCAGCAGTTCCCTGGGAGTGGGGAGCGGGAGAGACAAAACCACCTACGAGCAGTACTTC.

This clone was observed a handful of times. V and J are TRBV7-2 and TRBJ2-1; weak D call: TRBD1 (6 bases). CDR1 and CDR2 from the germline V gene are SGHTA and FQGNSA. CDR3 length: 16 residues. Trimming cost V 4 bases and J 2 bases, with 15 bases left between them. DNA for the CDR3: TGTGCCAGCAGCTCAAGGACAGCCCAAACCTACAATGAGCAGTTCTTC. Encoded protein: CASSSRTAQTYNEQFF.